Included here is one T cell receptor beta chain sequence, with context. This receptor's antigen is unknown. No base-level quality is on record; no much larger clone is a single base apart. The immunoSEQ Assay, a bias-controlled multiplex PCR, was used to amplify TCRbeta CDR3 regions from genomic DNA. In the authors' own workflow: Within the assay, amplification of reference gene primers was used to estimate how many nucleated cells each sample contained. Sequence reads were collapsed and filtered to measure the absolute abundance of every unique TCRbeta CDR3 rearrangement. For each sample, productive Simpson clonality was calculated by taking the square root of Simpson's diversity index across productive rearrangements. In TCRdb, the immuneACCESS table is reduced to in-frame sequences with V and J assigned. These tables do not hold every clone; where another copy was compared, an unresolved V gene accounts for under half, and the others remain unexplained. V, J and clone size were drawn from that table, and D and trimming were deduced from the DNA. This sample comprises 300,000 to 400,000 clones, approximately 86% of them detected only once. The ten most abundant clones make up around 4.4% of the sample.

These data are taken from a study of blood T cell repertoires in COVID-19 (TCRdb year 2020). About the investigation overall: Samples covering the acute and convalescent phases of COVID-19 were provided by collaborators in the United States, Italy and Spain. A freely available public database, intended as a resource for researchers studying the immune response to SARS-CoV-2, is where the repertoires were released. Nearly every sample came with metadata listing a de-identified subject ID, COVID-19 status, age in years and sex. The dataset comprised deeply sampled blood TCRbeta repertoires from subjects exposed to, actively infected with, or recovered from COVID-19. The material from the prospective study consisted of cDNA or gDNA derived from T cells, B-cell-depleted T cells, or PBMCs. The samples were drawn from the first 160 participants of the ongoing ImmuneRACE study and from some 1,300 subjects provided by 6 global collaborators. Where HLA class I and class II types were available, the types were taken from metadata supplied by the sample provider, not from assay-based typing.

Participants in the prospective study were enrolled through a virtual design, were aged about 18 to 100 years, and lived in 20 to 30 United States geographic areas. To assign participants to cohorts, the prospective study relied on clinical history that participants themselves reported in a screening survey and a study questionnaire. In the prospective study, whole blood, serum and a nasopharyngeal or oropharyngeal swab were collected from each participant by mobile phlebotomists. Additional blood draws and questionnaires over an approximately 2-month period could optionally be provided by prospective study participants. Blood samples from the prospective study were shipped frozen or at room temperature prior to DNA extraction. Overall study outcomes, separate from this receptor: Clinical and demographic metadata were provided uncurated, with the amount varying by source and participant.

The CDR3 holds 17 amino acids from the cysteine to the phenylalanine. The DNA shown is the 51-base CDR3, in frame from base 1. The V and J ends are trimmed by 1 base and 4 bases, leaving 20 bases between them. From a lookup of the germline V gene, CDR1 and CDR2 are SGHTA and FQGNSA. The sequence was collected from a woman in her thirties or forties with acute COVID-19. The rearranged segments are TRBV7-2 and TRBJ2-7; TRBD1 is a weak D gene call, 5 bases matching. The sample comprised PBMCs or T cells enriched from blood (not recorded which). The sequenced DNA is TGTGCCAGCAGCTTAGGGCAGGGCCCTATCATGGGTTACGAGCAGTACTTC. Translated, this gives CASSLGQGPIMGYEQYF.